The subject of this entry is one T cell receptor (beta chain). What it binds is unknown. In germline, CDR1 is SNHLY, CDR2 FYNNEI. The CDR3 totals 15 residues. V lost 6 bases to trimming and J lost 0 bases, with 13 bases between them. No cell sorting was done before RNA was extracted from the tissue. The sample originates from a study of tumor and adjacent non-tumor tissue in lung cancer. The study's findings and limits: In normal lung, the top 100 clones were significantly more dominant than in tumor.

The library came from three nested PCR rounds adapted from ARM-PCR protocols. In TCRdb, the multiplex PCR reads were re-called with MiXCR into one record per CDR3 protein. The data show 68,000 or so distinct CDR3 sequences, roughly 56% seen once. The chain combines TRBV2 with TRBJ2-3, with D unresolved. The sequence derives from a man between 50 and 59 years old with non-small cell lung cancer. The specimen sequenced was lung tumor tissue. CDR3 region: CASSPLTASTDTQYF. CDR3 nucleotides: TGTGCCAGCAGCCCTTTGACTGCTAGCACAGATACGCAGTATTTT.